The rows below give T cell receptor beta chains drawn from one sample of a study of identical twins. TCRdb re-called the 5' RACE reads through MiXCR, storing one row per CDR3 protein. This table has approximately 600,000 distinct CDR3 sequences, approximately 9.6% appearing once. This same sample was also part of a study on yellow fever vaccine responses in identical twins.

Sequenced: PBMCs. The receptor set was obtained from a woman between 18 and 29 years old in good health. CDR3s include the opening cysteine and the closing phenylalanine or tryptophan. A D gene is named only where the DNA matches it firmly. For some rows the clone size is stated as once, few or many, or as a class when expanded; others skip it.

TRBD2 TRBJ2-7 TRBV7-2 many TGTGCCAGCAGCCCAGAATTAGCGGGAGGGAACGAGCAGTACTTC CASSPELAGGNEQYF
TRBD1 TRBJ2-7 TRBV25-1 - TGTGCCAGCAGTGAAACAGGGGTAAGAGAGCAGTACTTC CASSETGVREQYF
- TRBJ2-1 TRBV6-6 few TGTGCCAGTATGGAGGGAAGGAATGAGCAGTTCTTC CASMEGRNEQFF
- TRBJ2-7 TRBV4-3 many TGCGCCAGCAGCCAACTAAAGTGGGGGGACGAGCAGTACTTC CASSQLKWGDEQYF
TRBD2 TRBJ2-1 TRBV12-3/TRBV12-4 many TGTGCCAGCAGTCCGACTAGCGGCGCTTACAATGAGCAGTTCTTC CASSPTSGAYNEQFF
- TRBJ2-1 TRBV20-1 - TGCAGTGCTAGATTAGCCGGTGGGGGACTTAAGGATGAGCAGTTCTTC CSARLAGGGLKDEQFF
- TRBJ2-7 TRBV15 few TGTGCCACCAGCAGAGATCTGAGTGGGGGCCACTACGAGCAGTACTTC CATSRDLSGGHYEQYF
- TRBJ2-3 TRBV27 few TGTGCCAGCAGTTTATTCGCAGCAGCAGATACGCAGTATTTT CASSLFAAADTQYF
TRBD1 TRBJ2-7 TRBV7-9 many TGTGCCAGCAGCTTGCCTGACAGGGGCCACGAGCAGTACTTC CASSLPDRGHEQYF
- TRBJ2-1 TRBV19 - TGTGCCAGTAGTATTGCCCTAGCAGGCAATGAGCAGTTCTTC CASSIALAGNEQFF
- TRBJ2-7 TRBV30 - TGTGCCTGGGACAGTGGGACCGCAGCCTACGAGCAGTACTTC CAWDSGTAAYEQYF
- TRBJ1-1 TRBV12-3/TRBV12-4 few TGTGCCAGCAGCGGACTGGTTTTGGACACTGAAGCTTTCTTT CASSGLVLDTEAFF
- TRBJ2-7 TRBV5-8 few TGTGCCAGCAGCTCCTGGAAGAGCGAGCAGTACTTC CASSSWKSEQYF
- TRBJ1-2 TRBV6-5 - TGTGCCAGCAGTTACAAATCGAGCACTCCAGCTAACTATGGCTACACCTTC CASSYKSSTPANYGYTF
TRBD2 TRBJ2-5 TRBV5-1 many TGCGCCAGCAGCTTGGAGGCGGCTAGCGGAATCAACCAAGAGACCCAGTACTTC CASSLEAASGINQETQYF
- TRBJ2-7 TRBV6-2/TRBV6-3 few TGTGCCACCATGGACCTAGCGATGCAGCAGTACTTC CATMDLAMQQYF
TRBD1 TRBJ2-7 TRBV20-1 many TGCAGTGCTGCCGGGACAGAAAACGTCTACGAGCAGTACTTC CSAAGTENVYEQYF
- TRBJ2-1 TRBV3-1 many TGTGCCAGCAGCCAAGGGGAAAAGGGGCGAGAAGGGCAGTTCTTC CASSQGEKGREGQFF
TRBD1 TRBJ2-2 TRBV12-3/TRBV12-4 many TGTGCCAGCCCCCGACAGGGCTGGGGCGGGGAGCTGTTTTTT CASPRQGWGGELFF
- TRBJ2-7 TRBV7-9 few TGTGCCAGCAGAACCCGTTGGGCCGGAGATTACGAGCAGTACTTC CASRTRWAGDYEQYF
- TRBJ2-2 TRBV7-2 - TGTGCCAGCAGCTTCGGGAGGGGGCTGACCGGGGAGCTGTTTTTT CASSFGRGLTGELFF
TRBD1 TRBJ2-5 TRBV6-1 few TGTGCCAGCAGCCCTGGGGGACAGGGGTACCAAGAGACCCAGTACTTC CASSPGGQGYQETQYF
TRBD1 TRBJ1-5 TRBV10-3 - TGTGCCATCAGCGCCGGGACAGGGGTTTATCAGCCCCAGCATTTT CAISAGTGVYQPQHF
- TRBJ2-7 TRBV7-2 many TGTGCCAGCAGGGTACAGGGCAACTACGAGCAGTACTTC CASRVQGNYEQYF
- TRBJ2-1 TRBV18 once TGTGCCAGCTCGCCAGACAGAACAGCCTACAATGAGCAGTTCTTC CASSPDRTAYNEQFF
TRBD2 TRBJ2-7 TRBV2 few TGTGCCAGCAGTGAGTTAGCGGGGGCTCCCGAGCAGTACTTC CASSELAGAPEQYF
- TRBJ2-3 TRBV30 - TGTGCCTGGAGTCCGACAGCAAATACGCAGTATTTT CAWSPTANTQYF
- TRBJ2-1 TRBV7-8 few TGTGCCAGCAGTTATAGGGACGCCTCCTACAATGAGCAGTTCTTC CASSYRDASYNEQFF
- TRBJ2-1 TRBV24-1 few TGTGCCACCAGTACCTCCGGGACCGTTGACGATGAGCAGTTCTTC CATSTSGTVDDEQFF
TRBD2 TRBJ2-1 TRBV19 many TGTGCCAGTAGTACCTTAGCGGGATTACTTGTCAATGAGCAGTTCTTC CASSTLAGLLVNEQFF
- TRBJ2-7 TRBV12-3/TRBV12-4 few TGTGCCAGCAGAGGGCTAGACTCCTACGAGCAGTACTTC CASRGLDSYEQYF
- TRBJ1-1 TRBV10-3 few TGTGCCATCAGTGAGTCTATAACTGAAGCTTTCTTT CAISESITEAFF
- TRBJ2-7 TRBV4-1 - TGCGCCAGCAGCCCAAGGCCTCGCACGGGGACTCTATCCTACGAGCAGTACTTC CASSPRPRTGTLSYEQYF
- TRBJ2-1 TRBV27 - TGTGCCAGCAGTTTATATGGGGGGGGGGCCATCTACAATGAGCAGTTCTTC CASSLYGGGAIYNEQFF
TRBD2 TRBJ2-1 TRBV12-3/TRBV12-4 many TGTGCCAGCAGCTTATTGGGACTAGCGGGAGTTCGGTTCTTC CASSLLGLAGVRFF
- TRBJ1-2 TRBV14 few TGTGCCAGCAGCCAAGAATTGGCGTATGGCTACACCTTC CASSQELAYGYTF
- TRBJ1-3 TRBV7-2 few TGTGCCAGCAGCTTAAAAGTCCGGGGTTCTGGAAACACCATATATTTT CASSLKVRGSGNTIYF
TRBD2 TRBJ2-1 TRBV18 few TGTGCCAGCTCACCACTAGCGGGGGACAATGAGCAGTTCTTC CASSPLAGDNEQFF
- TRBJ2-1 TRBV7-9 - TGTGCCAGCGGGATTAGCGGCCTGTACAATGAGCAGTTCTTC CASGISGLYNEQFF
- TRBJ2-1 TRBV20-1 once TGCAGTGCCCCAGTTCAGGGCGGGCACAATGAGCAGTTCTTC CSAPVQGGHNEQFF
- TRBJ2-5 TRBV18 few TGTGCCAGCTCATTACAGGCCCAAGAGACCCAGTACTTC CASSLQAQETQYF
TRBD2 TRBJ2-7 TRBV6-2/TRBV6-3 few TGTGCCAGCAGTTACTTTAGCGGGAGGACCTCCTACGAGCAGTACTTC CASSYFSGRTSYEQYF
- TRBJ1-5 TRBV20-1 few TGCAGTGCTAGCCCAAGGGGCGGACAGCCCCAGCATTTT CSASPRGGQPQHF
- TRBJ2-7 TRBV7-9 - TGTGCCAGCAGCTTAGATATGGGGACACTCTACGAGCAGTACTTC CASSLDMGTLYEQYF
TRBD1 TRBJ2-2 TRBV25-1 - TGTGCCAGCAAGGGGGCGGTTTTAACCGGGGAGCTGTTTTTT CASKGAVLTGELFF
- TRBJ2-3 TRBV5-1 many TGCGCCAGCAGCTTGGAGGCGGGTAGCACAGATACGCAGTATTTT CASSLEAGSTDTQYF
TRBD1 TRBJ1-6 TRBV6-2/TRBV6-3 many TGTGCCAGCAACAGACAGGGGAGCTCCTATAATTCACCCCTCCACTTT CASNRQGSSYNSPLHF